These T cell receptor beta chains were read from a single sample in a study of blood T cell repertoires in COVID-19. The method was immunoSEQ multiplex PCR; TCRdb's version includes in-frame clones alone and lacks a portion of them. The table includes about 240,000 clones, about 82% detected once. Sequencing was carried out using peripheral blood. The receptors shown here come from a man at least 80 years old with acute or convalescent COVID-19. Each CDR3 is given with its conserved first and last residue. Fields, in order: J gene, V gene, D gene, clone size, CDR3 DNA, CDR3 protein. A D gene is named only where the DNA matches it firmly. Size is stated for part of the rows, as once, few or many counts, or as a class when the clone is expanded.

TRBJ2-2,TRBV5-6,-,-,TGTGCCAGCAGCCCAATATCGGACACCGGGGAGCTGTTTTTT,CASSPISDTGELFF
TRBJ2-2,TRBV4-2,-,once,TGTGCCAGCAGCCAAGAGGTAGGAAGAGGAACCGGGGAGCTGTTTTTT,CASSQEVGRGTGELFF
TRBJ2-5,TRBV11-2,TRBD2,-,TGTGCCACCACGGGGGGACCCGCCGGGACCCAGTACTTC,CATTGGPAGTQYF
TRBJ2-3,TRBV13,-,few,TGTGCCAGCAGCTCAAGACTCAGCACAGATACGCAGTATTTT,CASSSRLSTDTQYF
TRBJ1-5,TRBV7-8,TRBD1,few,TGTGCCAGCAGCTTAGGGACAGGGAGTGGGGTTGGGAGCAATCAGCCCCAGCATTTT,CASSLGTGSGVGSNQPQHF
TRBJ1-1,TRBV12-3/TRBV12-4,-,-,TGTGCCACGGGTCCGGGGTCGGGGTTGGGGGCTTTCTTT,CATGPGSGLGAFF
TRBJ1-2,TRBV5-4,-,once,TGTGCCAGCAGCTTGGAAGGAGTCAAAAACTATGGCTACACCTTC,CASSLEGVKNYGYTF
TRBJ1-3,TRBV29-1,TRBD1,-,TGCAGCGGCCAGACAGGGGCTGGAAACACCATATATTTT,CSGQTGAGNTIYF
TRBJ2-1,TRBV10-2,TRBD2,-,TGCGCCAGCAGCCAAACGCGGGGAGGGGAGCAGTTCTTC,CASSQTRGGEQFF
TRBJ2-1,TRBV5-5,TRBD2,-,TGTGCCAGCAGCCAGACCTCTCTAGCGGGCCCGAGCTCCTACAATGAGCAGTTCTTC,CASSQTSLAGPSSYNEQFF
TRBJ2-7,TRBV4-1,TRBD1,-,TGCGCCAGCAGCCAATCAGACAGGGATATCTACGAGCAGTACTTC,CASSQSDRDIYEQYF
TRBJ2-7,TRBV27,-,-,TGTGCCAGCAGTTTATCGGGAGAAAGAGAGCAGTACTTC,CASSLSGEREQYF
TRBJ2-7,TRBV10-3,TRBD1,once,TGTGCCACGCAGTCCGGGACAGCCTTCTCCTACGAGCAGTACTTC,CATQSGTAFSYEQYF
TRBJ2-7,TRBV27,TRBD2,-,TGTGCCAGCAGTTTATCGTCGGCTAGCGGGACAATGGCCTACGAGCAGTACTTC,CASSLSSASGTMAYEQYF
TRBJ1-3,TRBV6-5,-,-,TGTGCCAGCAGGCAGGCTGATGGAAACACCATATATTTT,CASRQADGNTIYF
TRBJ1-1,TRBV27,-,-,TGTGCCAGCAGTTTACGTGTGGGGGGGCGAGGAACTGAAGCTTTCTTT,CASSLRVGGRGTEAFF
TRBJ2-6,TRBV28,-,-,TGTGCCAGCAGCCCCTCTGCGGGCGCTCCTGGGGCCAACGTCCTGACTTTC,CASSPSAGAPGANVLTF
TRBJ1-4,TRBV27,-,-,TGTGCCAGCAGTTTATCAATTGCGGGGGAAAAACTGTTTTTT,CASSLSIAGEKLFF
TRBJ1-5,TRBV4-1,TRBD1,-,TGCGCCAGCAGCCAGACGGGACAGGGAAGTCAGCCCCAGCATTTT,CASSQTGQGSQPQHF
TRBJ2-4,TRBV5-4,-,-,TGTGCCAGCAGCTTGGTCGGGGTCCGTTCCGGGGCCAAAAACATTCAGTACTTC,CASSLVGVRSGAKNIQYF
TRBJ2-2,TRBV27,-,-,TGTGCCAGCAGTTCCTTTTCGAACACCGGGGAGCTGTTTTTT,CASSSFSNTGELFF
TRBJ1-2,TRBV6-6,-,-,TGTGCCAGCAGGCTCGGACAGAATAACTATGGCTACACCTTC,CASRLGQNNYGYTF
TRBJ2-1,TRBV27,TRBD2,once,TGTGCCAGCAGTTTCCAGCGGGGCGAGCAGTTCTTC,CASSFQRGEQFF
TRBJ2-7,TRBV6-5,TRBD1,-,TGTGCCAGCAGTCGACAGGGGGGGAACGAGCAGTACTTC,CASSRQGGNEQYF
TRBJ1-6,TRBV5-6,-,-,TGTGCCAGCAGCTCCTTTCAGGGGCAGGTTTCACCCCTCCACTTT,CASSSFQGQVSPLHF
TRBJ2-3,TRBV19,-,once,TGTGCCAGTAGTTCCGGGGGAGGTAGCGGTACGCAGTATTTT,CASSSGGGSGTQYF
TRBJ1-4,TRBV7-9,-,-,TGTGCCAGCAGCCCCGAGACTGGGGGGAAAAGAAAACTGTTTTTT,CASSPETGGKRKLFF
TRBJ2-3,TRBV28,-,-,TGTGCCAGCAGTTTGTGGCCGGGACTCAACGCAGATACGCAGTATTTT,CASSLWPGLNADTQYF
TRBJ2-7,TRBV5-6,-,-,TGTGCCAGCAGCTTCGACAGGCGTACCTACGAGCAGTACTTC,CASSFDRRTYEQYF
TRBJ1-2,TRBV7-2,-,-,TGTGCCAGCAGCTCCATAGGAGGGCTCTATGGCTACACCTTC,CASSSIGGLYGYTF
TRBJ2-7,TRBV9,-,-,TGTGCCAGCAGCGTGCGATTGACAGCCGACGAGCAGTACTTC,CASSVRLTADEQYF
TRBJ2-2,TRBV11-2,TRBD1,-,TGTGCCAGCAGCGACGGGACAGGGGGCGCGGGCGGGGAGCTGTTTTTT,CASSDGTGGAGGELFF
TRBJ1-1,TRBV7-9,-,-,TGTGCCAGCAGCCTCCCTCGACTGACCGAAGCTTTCTTT,CASSLPRLTEAFF
TRBJ1-2,TRBV28,TRBD1,-,TGTGCCAGCAGTCGGACAGGATATGGCTACACCTTC,CASSRTGYGYTF
TRBJ1-3,TRBV6-6,TRBD1,-,TGTGCCAGCAGTACCAGGGGGCTGACTGGAAACACCATATATTTT,CASSTRGLTGNTIYF
TRBJ1-5,TRBV30,TRBD1,-,TGTGCCTGGAGCCCTCCAACAGGGGAAGTCCAGCCCCAGCATTTT,CAWSPPTGEVQPQHF
TRBJ1-6,TRBV7-8,TRBD1,-,TGTGCCAGCAGCGACAGGGGTGGGGTTCGAAGCTCCTATAATTCACCCCTCCACTTT,CASSDRGGVRSSYNSPLHF
TRBJ2-2,TRBV9,TRBD2,-,TGTGCCAGCAGCGTAGGACTAGCGGGAGGAGGGGAGCTGTTTTTT,CASSVGLAGGGELFF
TRBJ2-3,TRBV19,TRBD2,-,TGTGCGTCGGCTAGCGGGGGCACAGATACGCAGTATTTT,CASASGGTDTQYF
TRBJ2-5,TRBV3-1/TRBV3-2,TRBD2,-,TGTGCCAGCAGCCAAACGGCGGGAGGGCAAGAGACCCAGTACTTC,CASSQTAGGQETQYF
TRBJ2-7,TRBV5-1,-,-,TGCGCCAGCAGCTTGGCCACCGGGAACGAGCAGTACTTC,CASSLATGNEQYF